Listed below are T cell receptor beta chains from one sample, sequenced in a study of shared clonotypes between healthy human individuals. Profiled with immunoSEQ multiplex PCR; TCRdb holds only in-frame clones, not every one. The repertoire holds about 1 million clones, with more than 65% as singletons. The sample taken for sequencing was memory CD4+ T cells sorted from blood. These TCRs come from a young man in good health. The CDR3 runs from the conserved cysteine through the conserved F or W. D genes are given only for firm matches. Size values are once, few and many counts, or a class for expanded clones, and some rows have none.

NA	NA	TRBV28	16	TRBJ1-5	CASSSLDGSPYQPQHF	TGTGCCAGCAGTTCGCTCGACGGCAGTCCCTATCAGCCCCAGCATTTT
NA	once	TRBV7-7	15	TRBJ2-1	CASSPFSGQYNEQFF	TGTGCTAGCAGCCCGTTTTCGGGGCAATACAATGAGCAGTTCTTC
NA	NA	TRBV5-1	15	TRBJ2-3	CASSPGYGGTDTQYF	TGCGCCAGCAGCCCGGGCTACGGGGGCACAGATACGCAGTATTTT
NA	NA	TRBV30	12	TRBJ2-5	CAWSSGGETQYF	TGTGCCTGGAGTTCCGGGGGAGAGACCCAGTACTTC
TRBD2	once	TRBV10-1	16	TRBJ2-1	CASSESKAGGHNEQFF	TGCGCCAGCAGTGAGTCAAAAGCGGGGGGTCACAATGAGCAGTTCTTC
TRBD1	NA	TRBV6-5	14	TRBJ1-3	CASIQQGAGNTIYF	TGTGCCAGCATACAACAGGGGGCTGGAAACACCATATATTTT
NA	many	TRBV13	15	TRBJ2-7	CASLKRFWMSGEQYF	TGTGCCAGCTTAAAGAGGTTCTGGATGTCGGGGGAGCAGTACTTC
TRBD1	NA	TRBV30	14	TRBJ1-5	CAWSRQGGSQPQHF	TGTGCCTGGAGTAGACAGGGTGGGAGTCAGCCCCAGCATTTT
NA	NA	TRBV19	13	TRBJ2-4	CASSMEGRNIQYF	TGTGCCAGTAGTATGGAGGGAAGAAACATTCAGTACTTC
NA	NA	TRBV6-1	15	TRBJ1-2	CASSLLRVYGYGYTF	TGTGCCAGTAGCCTGTTGAGAGTCTACGGCTATGGCTACACCTTC
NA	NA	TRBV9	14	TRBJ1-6	CASSPDPGNSPLHF	TGTGCCAGCAGCCCCGACCCCGGGAATTCACCCCTCCACTTT
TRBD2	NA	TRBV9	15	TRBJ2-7	CASSFGVAGAYEQYF	TGTGCCAGCAGCTTCGGGGTAGCGGGGGCTTACGAGCAGTACTTC
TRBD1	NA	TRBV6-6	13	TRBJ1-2	CASSQDRVGGYTF	TGTGCCAGCAGTCAAGACAGGGTAGGAGGCTACACCTTC
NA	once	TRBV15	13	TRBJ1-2	CATSREGTYGYTF	TGTGCCACCAGCAGAGAGGGGACGTATGGCTACACCTTC
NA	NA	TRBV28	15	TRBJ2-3	CASTVTGPGTDTQYF	TGTGCCAGCACCGTAACTGGTCCTGGCACAGATACGCAGTATTTT
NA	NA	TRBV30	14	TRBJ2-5	CAWSLGGLRGEQYF	TGTGCCTGGAGTTTAGGGGGGCTGAGGGGAGAGCAGTACTTC
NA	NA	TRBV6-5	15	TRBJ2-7	CASSPSPMGSYEQYF	TGTGCCAGCAGTCCGAGTCCTATGGGCTCCTACGAGCAGTACTTC
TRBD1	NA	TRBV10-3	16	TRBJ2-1	CAISEEGTGTYNEQFF	TGTGCCATCAGTGAGGAAGGGACAGGGACCTACAATGAGCAGTTCTTC
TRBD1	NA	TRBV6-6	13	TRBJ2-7	CASMGQGLYEQYF	TGTGCCAGCATGGGACAGGGCCTCTACGAGCAGTACTTC
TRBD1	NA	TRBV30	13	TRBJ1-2	CARGTGEWYGYTF	TGTGCCCGCGGGACAGGGGAATGGTATGGCTACACCTTC
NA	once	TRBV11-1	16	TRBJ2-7	CASSLGGTRALREQYF	TGTGCCAGCAGCTTAGGGGGCACTAGGGCCCTTCGGGAGCAGTACTTC
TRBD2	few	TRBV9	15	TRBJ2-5	CASSPGRGGLQTQYF	TGTGCCAGCAGCCCCGGGCGGGGGGGCCTTCAGACCCAGTACTTC
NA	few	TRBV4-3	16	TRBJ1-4	CASSQDLGRVDEKLFF	TGCGCCAGCAGCCAAGATCTGGGCAGGGTAGACGAAAAACTGTTTTTT
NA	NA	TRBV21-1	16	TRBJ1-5	CASSKGDTLSNQPQHF	TGTGCCAGCAGCAAAGGGGACACCCTTAGCAATCAGCCCCAGCATTTT
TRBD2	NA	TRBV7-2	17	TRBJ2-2	CASRSPGAGGNTGELFF	TGTGCCAGCAGGTCGCCCGGAGCGGGAGGGAACACCGGGGAGCTGTTTTTT
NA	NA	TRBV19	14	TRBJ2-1	CASSTFDVANEQFF	TGTGCCAGTAGTACCTTCGATGTAGCGAATGAGCAGTTCTTC
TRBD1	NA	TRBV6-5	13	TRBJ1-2	CASSYSDRAGYTF	TGTGCCAGCAGTTACTCGGACAGGGCTGGCTACACCTTC
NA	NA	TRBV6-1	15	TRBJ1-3	CASRVSGISGNTIYF	TGTGCCAGCCGCGTCTCGGGGATCTCTGGAAACACCATATATTTT
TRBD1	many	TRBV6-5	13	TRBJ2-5	CASSPGTALTQYF	TGTGCCAGCAGCCCGGGGACAGCGTTGACCCAGTACTTC
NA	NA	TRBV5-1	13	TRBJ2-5	CASSLGGGETQYF	TGCGCCAGCAGCTTGGGGGGCGGGGAGACCCAGTACTTC
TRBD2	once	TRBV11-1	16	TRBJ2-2	CASSSSPGGAAGELFF	TGTGCCAGCAGCTCCTCTCCCGGGGGGGCCGCGGGGGAGCTGTTTTTT
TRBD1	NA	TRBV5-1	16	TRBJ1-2	CASSPAGQRANYGYTF	TGCGCCAGCAGCCCCGCGGGACAGAGAGCTAACTATGGCTACACCTTC
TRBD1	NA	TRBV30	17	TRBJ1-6	CAWSVWSTGGRNSPLHF	TGTGCCTGGAGTGTATGGAGTACAGGGGGCCGGAATTCACCCCTCCACTTT
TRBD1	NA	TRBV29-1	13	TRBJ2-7	CSVRGTGIYEQYF	TGCAGCGTTAGAGGGACAGGGATATACGAGCAGTACTTC
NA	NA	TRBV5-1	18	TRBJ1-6	CASSQAGPSSSYNSPLHF	TGCGCCAGCAGCCAAGCGGGCCCTTCAAGCTCCTATAATTCACCCCTCCACTTT
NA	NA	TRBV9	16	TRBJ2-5	CASSPSVGGDYLGQYF	TGTGCCAGCAGCCCCTCCGTTGGTGGGGATTATTTGGGCCAGTACTTC
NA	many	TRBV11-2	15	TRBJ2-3	CASSYPPGGQVTQYF	TGTGCCAGCAGCTACCCTCCCGGGGGGCAGGTTACGCAGTATTTT
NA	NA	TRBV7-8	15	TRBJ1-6	CASSRLADYNSPLHF	TGTGCCAGCAGCCGCCTGGCAGATTACAATTCACCCCTCCACTTT